Listed here are 31 T cell receptor beta chains from one sample, sequenced in a study of CD8 T cells in Susac syndrome. It was with random hexamers that 0.5 to 1 ug RNA was reverse transcribed. TCRdb passed the immunoSEQ multiplex PCR reads through MiXCR, listing each CDR3 protein once. The table lists about 180,000 distinct CDR3 sequences, around 94% of them singletons, with 0.099% in the top ten. Source material: CD4+ T cells from PBMCs. The receptor set was obtained from a human donor with Susac syndrome.

About this clonotype itself: Its ends do not fully match the called genes, so a read error is possible. The chain carries TRBV5-1 and TRBJ1-4, with D unresolved. CDR1 is SGHRS and CDR2 is YFSETQ in the germline V gene. The CDR3 extends over 15 amino acids. This chain's CDR3 is CASSLSETTNEKLFF. In DNA, the CDR3 is TGCGCCAGCAGCTTGTCAGAGACAACCAATGAAAAACTGTTTTTT. Filled out from reference TRBV5-1 and TRBJ1-4, the complete variable domain reads KAGVTQTPRYLIKTRGQQVTLSCSPISGHRSVSWYQQTPGQGLQFLFEYFSETQRNKGNFPGRFSGRQFSNSRSEMNVSTLELGDSALYLCASSLSETTNEKLFFGSGTQLSVL.

This chain uses TRBV6-2 or TRBV6-3 with TRBJ1-1, with D hard to call. Trimming removed 6 bases at V and 2 bases at J, with 10 bases between. The CDR3 loop spans 13 amino acids. Germline assignment: CDR1 MNHEY and CDR2 SVGEGT. As DNA, the CDR3 is TGTGCCAGCAGCGATCGAAGCAACACTGAAGCTTTCTTT. It specifies CASSDRSNTEAFF.

V and J are TRBV20-1 and TRBJ1-1; 8 nucleotides align to TRBD1. The CDR3 has 14 residues. Germline V gene lookup returns CDR1 DFQATT and CDR2 SNEGSKA (reference sequence). V gave up 2 bases and J gave up 6 bases; unmatched junction bases: 8. The CDR3 bases are TGCAGTGCTAGACCCGACAGGGGATCCCCTGAAGCTTTCTTT. This codes for CSARPDRGSPEAFF.

V gene TRBV3-1 combines with J gene TRBJ1-2; D possibly corresponds to TRBD1 (6 bases). CDR1 LGHDT and CDR2 YNNKEL come from the germline V gene (reference sequence). The CDR3 covers 14 residues. V gave up 1 base and J gave up 7 bases, with 13 bases separating them. This CDR3 reads CASSQGGARPGYTF. CDR3 DNA: TGTGCCAGCAGCCAAGGGGGGGCCCGGCCTGGCTACACCTTC.

The chain recombines TRBV24-1 with TRBJ2-2, with D unresolved. V gave up 6 bases and J gave up 0 bases, with 4 bases separating them. The CDR3 is 13 residues long. CDR1 is KGHDR and CDR2 is SFDVKD in the germline V gene. CDR3 coding DNA: TGTGCCACCAGTTCAGCGAACACCGGGGAGCTGTTTTTT. Protein: CATSSANTGELFF.

V is TRBV5-4 and J is TRBJ2-7, with 8 positions matching TRBD1. V was pared by 0 bases and J by 4 bases, with 6 bases of the junction left unmatched. The CDR3 is made up of 15 amino acids. CDR1 and CDR2 (germline): SGHNT, YYREEE (reference sequence). This CDR3 is CASSLGGRGLYEQYF. The CDR3 bases are TGTGCCAGCAGCTTGGGGGGCAGGGGGCTGTACGAGCAGTACTTC.

This clonotype appeared once. This chain joins TRBV29-1 and TRBJ1-5; TRBD1 agrees at 8 bases. V was clipped by 5 bases and J by 7 bases; unmatched bases: 7. Germline V gene lookup returns CDR1 SQVTM and CDR2 ANQGSEA. This CDR3 is built from 13 residues. CDR3 bases: TGCAGCGTTAAACAGGGGGTGAGGCAGCCCCAGCATTTT. Its protein is CSVKQGVRQPQHF.

The CDR3 DNA sequence: TGCAGCGTTGAAGATGGGACAGGGGTAAACACCATATATTTT. This translates into CSVEDGTGVNTIYF. The V call is TRBV29-1, the J call TRBJ1-3; 10 nucleotides agree with TRBD1. V trimming: 0 bases; J trimming: 6 bases; junction bases outside the gene matches: 2. This CDR3 region has 14 residues. Germline CDR1 SQVTM, CDR2 ANQGSEA.

J is TRBJ1-6 and V is TRBV28; D unclear. The CDR3 is 12 amino acids. The germline CDR1 and CDR2 sequences are MDHEN and SYDVKM. V dropped 3 bases and J dropped 9 bases, with 6 bases sitting between them. The CDR3 here is CASSFGSSPLHF. In DNA form, the CDR3 reads TGTGCCAGCAGTTTCGGTAGTTCACCCCTCCACTTT.

The gene calls are TRBV29-1 and TRBJ2-7, with D possibly matching TRBD2 (6 bases). Germline lookup yields CDR1 SQVTM and CDR2 ANQGSEA. The CDR3 consists of 13 residues. The V end was cut by 4 bases, the J end by 2 bases, with 12 bases between. CDR3 protein: CSVGRRGPYEQYF. The DNA of the CDR3 is TGCAGCGTTGGCCGGCGGGGACCCTACGAGCAGTACTTC.

The V and J genes are TRBV30 and TRBJ2-3; D is perhaps TRBD2 (5 bases). CDR3 length: 14 amino acids. V shed 3 bases and J shed 0 bases, with 10 bases lying between them. CDR1 GTSNPN and CDR2 SVGIG come from the germline V gene (reference sequence). The CDR3 reads CAWRQEASTDTQYF. As DNA, the CDR3 is TGTGCCTGGAGGCAGGAGGCTAGCACAGATACGCAGTATTTT.

This clonotype was counted a single time. V and J are TRBV11-2 and TRBJ2-1, with D perhaps TRBD1 or TRBD2 (5 bases each). The CDR3 spans 14 residues. Trimming took 3 bases from V and 8 from J, leaving 14 bases between them. Germline CDR1 SGHAT, CDR2 FQNNGV. The CDR3 protein is CASSLGPGGDEQFF. In DNA, the CDR3 is TGTGCCAGCAGCTTGGGGCCCGGAGGCGATGAGCAGTTCTTC.

The chain is built from TRBV30 and TRBJ1-5, with D maybe TRBD1 (6 bases). This CDR3 spans 13 amino acids. Trimming took off 5 bases at V and 2 bases at J, with 10 bases between the two ends. Germline CDR1 is GTSNPN and CDR2 is SVGIG (reference sequence). The CDR3 reads CAWGPGGNQPQHF. The CDR3 nucleotides are TGTGCCTGGGGGCCAGGGGGCAATCAGCCCCAGCATTTT.

The CDR3 loop reads CASRRGAYNEQFF. The CDR3 DNA reads as TGTGCCAGCAGACGGGGCGCCTACAATGAGCAGTTCTTC. The chain couples TRBV6-5 to TRBJ2-1; D tentatively reads TRBD1 or TRBD2 (5 bases each). V shed 6 bases and J shed 2 bases, with 8 bases lying between them. The CDR3 consists of 13 residues. Germline V gives CDR1 MNHEY, CDR2 SVGAGI.

A single count supports this clonotype. The chain has TRBV15 and TRBJ2-3; either TRBD1 or TRBD2 may fit D (6 bases each). Trimming removed 1 base at V and 7 bases at J, with 15 bases between. Per germline, CDR1 LNHNV and CDR2 YYDKDF (reference sequence). CDR3 length: 15 amino acids. This CDR3 reads CATSRGDRSGHTQYF. The CDR3 region has the DNA TGTGCCACCAGCAGAGGTGACAGGAGCGGGCATACGCAGTATTTT.

The V and J genes are TRBV19 and TRBJ1-2; 7 positions agree with TRBD1. The V and J ends lost 3 bases and 3 bases, in that order; junction bases with no gene match: 7. The germline gives CDR1 LNHDA, CDR2 SQIVND (reference sequence). The CDR3 length is 15 residues. The CDR3 here is CASSMGQGEYYGYTF. The CDR3 DNA reads as TGTGCCAGTAGTATGGGCCAGGGGGAGTACTATGGCTACACCTTC.

This chain connects TRBV30 to TRBJ1-5; possible D gene TRBD1, 6 bases. Germline V lookup: CDR1 GTSNPN, CDR2 SVGIG (reference sequence). The CDR3 runs 15 residues. The V gene lost 1 base and the J gene lost 0 bases, with 10 bases spanning the gap. The CDR3 reads CAWSAGQYSNQPQHF. CDR3 bases: TGTGCCTGGAGTGCTGGACAGTATAGCAATCAGCCCCAGCATTTT.

V usage is TRBV12-3 or TRBV12-4 and J usage is TRBJ1-5, with D maybe TRBD1 (5 bases). Between the trimmed V and J ends, which lost 5 bases and 1 base, there was a span of 12 bases. CDR3 length: 15 amino acids. CDR3 sequence (DNA): TGTGCCAGCAGTCTCTACCGGGACAGCAATCAGCCCCAGCATTTT. Its translation: CASSLYRDSNQPQHF.

The rearrangement uses TRBV10-3 and TRBJ2-7, with 12 bases fitting TRBD2. CDR1 ENHRY and CDR2 SYGVKD come from the germline V gene. This CDR3 has 19 residues. J lost 1 base, V lost 5 bases, and 15 bases had no gene match. The chain's CDR3 is CAISPLGLAGGPGSYEQYF. CDR3 nucleotide sequence: TGTGCCATCAGTCCCCTCGGGCTAGCGGGAGGGCCTGGGTCCTACGAGCAGTACTTC.

The V call is TRBV29-1, the J call TRBJ1-1; D unclear. The CDR3 length is 13 residues. Trimming pared 6 bases from V and 0 bases from J, leaving 11 bases between. Germline lookup yields CDR1 SQVTM and CDR2 ANQGSEA. CDR3 bases: TGCAGCGTGGCCGGCGGGCTGAACACTGAAGCTTTCTTT. Its translation is CSVAGGLNTEAFF.

The chain carries TRBV6-6 and TRBJ1-1; no reliable D call. With 0 bases removed from V and 2 bases from J, the gap between germline ends came to 10 bases. Germline V CDR1 and CDR2: MNHNY, SVGAGI (reference sequence). The CDR3 covers 15 residues. In DNA, the CDR3 is TGTGCCAGCAGTTACTCGGTGGAGGGCAACACTGAAGCTTTCTTT. Protein product: CASSYSVEGNTEAFF.

This chain links TRBV24-1 with TRBJ1-5; D perhaps matches TRBD1 (5 bases). The V and J ends lost 5 bases and 6 bases respectively, with 13 bases between them. The CDR3 spans 14 residues. CDR1 and CDR2 (germline): KGHDR, SFDVKD. The CDR3 DNA sequence: TGTGCCACCAGTGCAGGGATTTTCGGTCAGCCCCAGCATTTT. Amino acid sequence: CATSAGIFGQPQHF.

This clonotype was seen a few times. The genes are TRBV12-3 or TRBV12-4 and TRBJ1-2; no clear D. The CDR3 is made up of 13 amino acids. V lost 3 bases and J 2 bases, leaving 7 bases between the germline ends. DNA for the CDR3: TGTGCCAGCAGTTTGGACGGGAACTATGGCTACACCTTC. This gives the protein CASSLDGNYGYTF.

V gene TRBV27 combines with J gene TRBJ2-7; unclear D gene. This CDR3 is 11 amino acids long. V gave up 8 bases and J gave up 6 bases, with 11 bases separating them. Germline V gives CDR1 MNHEY, CDR2 SMNVEV (reference sequence). The CDR3 DNA sequence: TGTGCCAGCGGAAGCACCGGCGAGCAGTACTTC. It encodes CASGSTGEQYF.

This clonotype was seen a few times. The chain combines TRBV6-6 with TRBJ2-3; 8 bases are shared with TRBD2. There are 14 residues in the CDR3. V shed 7 bases and J 2 bases; nucleotides not matched to a gene: 5. In germline, CDR1 is MNHNY, CDR2 SVGAGI (reference sequence). CDR3 sequence reads: CASKAGGPTDTQYF. The CDR3 bases are TGTGCCAGCAAGGCGGGGGGCCCCACAGATACGCAGTATTTT.

The chain carries TRBV30 and TRBJ1-1; the match to TRBD1 covers 7 bases. The CDR3 sequence is 14 residues long. Unmatched junction bases numbered 8, after V lost 3 bases and J lost 4 bases. Looked up from germline, CDR1 is GTSNPN and CDR2 is SVGIG (reference sequence). The CDR3 sequence is CAWRIRGRVTEAFF. In nucleotides, the CDR3 is TGTGCCTGGAGAATAAGGGGGCGAGTCACTGAAGCTTTCTTT.

The table lists this clonotype with a count of one. The chain couples TRBV29-1 to TRBJ2-7, with TRBD1 identical over 8 bases. This CDR3 region has 13 residues. Germline CDR1 and CDR2: SQVTM and ANQGSEA. J lost 7 bases, V lost 4 bases, and 9 bases had no gene match. CDR3 sequence reads: CSVGRTGNAEQYF. DNA of the CDR3: TGCAGCGTTGGTCGGACAGGGAATGCTGAGCAGTACTTC.

V gene TRBV20-1 combines with J gene TRBJ2-7, with 11 bases aligning to TRBD2. The V segment lost 7 bases and the J segment 7 bases; nucleotides outside the gene matches: 9. The CDR3 runs 13 residues. The V gene's germline CDR1 is DFQATT and CDR2 SNEGSKA (reference sequence). The CDR3 DNA is TGCAGTGTTCCGACTAGCGGGGACCTGGAGCAGTACTTC. Protein sequence: CSVPTSGDLEQYF.

This clonotype was recorded only once. The rearrangement uses TRBV30 and TRBJ1-5, with 9 bases identical to TRBD1. CDR1 is GTSNPN and CDR2 is SVGIG in the germline V gene (reference sequence). The CDR3 covers 14 residues. Trimming cost V 2 bases and J 5 bases; bases outside gene matches: 4. CDR3 region: CAWSRGQGDQPQHF. In DNA form, the CDR3 reads TGTGCCTGGAGTAGGGGACAGGGCGATCAGCCCCAGCATTTT.

The chain has TRBV5-6 and TRBJ1-2; no firm D call. The germline gives CDR1 SGHDT, CDR2 YYEEEE. With 1 base removed from V and 4 bases from J, the gap between germline ends came to 8 bases. CDR3 length equals 13 residues. The CDR3 loop is CASSLRNSYGYTF. The CDR3 nucleotides read TGTGCCAGCAGCTTGCGAAACAGCTATGGCTACACCTTC.

The J gene is TRBJ2-7, the V gene TRBV2; tentatively, D is TRBD1 (5 bases). Trimming left V 4 bases short and J 3 bases short, with 7 bases between. The CDR3 loop spans 12 amino acids. Germline assignment: CDR1 SNHLY and CDR2 FYNNEI. The CDR3 DNA is TGTGCCAGCAGTGTGACAGTCTACGAGCAGTACTTC. It yields the protein CASSVTVYEQYF.